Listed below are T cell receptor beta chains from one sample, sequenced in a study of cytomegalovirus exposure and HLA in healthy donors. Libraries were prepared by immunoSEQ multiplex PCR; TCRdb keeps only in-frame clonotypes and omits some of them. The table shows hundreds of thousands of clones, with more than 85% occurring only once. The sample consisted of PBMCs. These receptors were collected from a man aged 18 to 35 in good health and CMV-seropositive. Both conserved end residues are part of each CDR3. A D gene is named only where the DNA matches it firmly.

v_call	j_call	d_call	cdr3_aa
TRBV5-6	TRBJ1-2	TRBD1	CASSDFDRDGYGYTF
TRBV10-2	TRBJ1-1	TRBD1	CASRRDRVMGTEAFF
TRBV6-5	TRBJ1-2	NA	CASSPGLGGYTF
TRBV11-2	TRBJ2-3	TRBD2	CASSVEGRETDTQYF
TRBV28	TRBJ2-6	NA	CASSVEGSGANVLTF
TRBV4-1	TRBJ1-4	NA	CASSQMGGLDEKLFF
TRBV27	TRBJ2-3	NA	CASSYRMGRTQYF
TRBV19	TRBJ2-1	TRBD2	CASSVPSGLSYNEQFF
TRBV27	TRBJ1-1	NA	CASRPLGQNTEAFF
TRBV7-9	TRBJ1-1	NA	CASSLKASNTEAFF
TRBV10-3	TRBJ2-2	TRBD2	CAIRFGSGSNTGELFF
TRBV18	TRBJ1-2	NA	CASSPSGTSGGYTF
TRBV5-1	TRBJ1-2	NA	CASSISDQLIYGYTF
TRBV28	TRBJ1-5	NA	CASSNPLAGNQPQHF
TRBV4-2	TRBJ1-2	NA	CASSQVIGLYGYTF
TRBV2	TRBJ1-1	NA	CASSVSANTEAFF
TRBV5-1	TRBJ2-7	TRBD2	CASSFITGTNYEQYF
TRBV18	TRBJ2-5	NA	CASSPLEGETQYF
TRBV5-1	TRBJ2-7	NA	CASRDKPYEQYF
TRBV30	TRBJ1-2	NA	CAWSVRSGALNYGYTF
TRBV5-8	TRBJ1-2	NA	CASSFRSINYGYTF
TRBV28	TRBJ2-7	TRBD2	CASSPWGLAGGEQYF
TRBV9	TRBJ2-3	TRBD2	CASSARLAGPTDTQYF
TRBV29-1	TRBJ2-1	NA	CSVEYLRGSYNEQFF
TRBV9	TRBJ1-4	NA	CASSVNVRNNEKLFF
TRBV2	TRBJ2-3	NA	CASSAGGTDTQYF
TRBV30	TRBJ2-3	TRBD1	CAWSPNSGTGTQYF
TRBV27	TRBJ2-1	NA	CASSSQVWSGAFF
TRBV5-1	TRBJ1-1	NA	CASSFGSGWNTEAFF
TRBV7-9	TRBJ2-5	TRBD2	CASSLDLAAETQYF
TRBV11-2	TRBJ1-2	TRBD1	CASSLTGLNYGYTF
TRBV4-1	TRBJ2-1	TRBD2	CASSQAGLAANEQFF
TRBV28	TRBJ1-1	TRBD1	CASTGGTGGTEAFF
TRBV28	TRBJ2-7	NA	CASRVAAWRTEYEQYF
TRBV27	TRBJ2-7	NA	CASSSKAETYEQYF